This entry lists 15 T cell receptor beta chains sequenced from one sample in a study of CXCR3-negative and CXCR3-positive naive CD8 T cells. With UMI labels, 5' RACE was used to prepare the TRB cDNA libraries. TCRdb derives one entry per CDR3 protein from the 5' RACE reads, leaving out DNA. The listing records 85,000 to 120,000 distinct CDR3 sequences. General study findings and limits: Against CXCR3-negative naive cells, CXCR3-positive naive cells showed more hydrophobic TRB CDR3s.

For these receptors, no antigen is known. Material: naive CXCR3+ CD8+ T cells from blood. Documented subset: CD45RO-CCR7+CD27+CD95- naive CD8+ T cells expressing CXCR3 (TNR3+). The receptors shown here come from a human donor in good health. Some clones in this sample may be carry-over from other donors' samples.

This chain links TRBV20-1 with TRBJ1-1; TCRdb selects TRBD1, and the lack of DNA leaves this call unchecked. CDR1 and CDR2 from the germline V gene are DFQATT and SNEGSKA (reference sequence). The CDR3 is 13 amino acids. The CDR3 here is CSARDDRETEAFF.

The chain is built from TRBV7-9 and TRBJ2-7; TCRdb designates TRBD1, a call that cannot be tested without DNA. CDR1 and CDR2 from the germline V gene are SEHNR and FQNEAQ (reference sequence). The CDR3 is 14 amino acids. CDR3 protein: CASGVLAPDEEQYF. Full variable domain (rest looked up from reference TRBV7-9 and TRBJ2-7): DTGVSQNPRHKITKRGQNVTFRCDPISEHNRLYWYRQTLGQGPEFLTYFQNEAQLEKSRLLSDRFSAERPKGSFSTLEIQRTEQGDSAMYLCASGVLAPDEEQYFGPGTRLTVT.

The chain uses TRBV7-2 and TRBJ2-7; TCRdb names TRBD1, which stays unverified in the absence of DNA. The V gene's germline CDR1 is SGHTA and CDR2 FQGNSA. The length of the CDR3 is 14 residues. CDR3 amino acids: CASSPPWGSYEQYF. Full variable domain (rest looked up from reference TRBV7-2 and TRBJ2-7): GAGVSQSPSNKVTEKGKDVELRCDPISGHTALYWYRQSLGQGLEFLIYFQGNSAPDKSGLPSDRFSAERTGGSVSTLTIQRTQQEDSAVYLCASSPPWGSYEQYFGPGTRLTVT.

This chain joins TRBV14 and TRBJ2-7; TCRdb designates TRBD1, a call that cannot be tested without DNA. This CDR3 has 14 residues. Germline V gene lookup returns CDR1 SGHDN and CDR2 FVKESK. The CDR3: CASSQDGDPYEQYF.

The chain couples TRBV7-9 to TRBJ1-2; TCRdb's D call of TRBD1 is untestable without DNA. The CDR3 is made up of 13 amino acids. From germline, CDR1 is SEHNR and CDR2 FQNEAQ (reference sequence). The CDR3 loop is CASSLAGGNGYTF.

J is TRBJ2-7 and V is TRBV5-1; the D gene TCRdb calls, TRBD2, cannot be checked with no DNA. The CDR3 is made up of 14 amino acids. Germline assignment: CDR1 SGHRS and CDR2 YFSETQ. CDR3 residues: CASSTGTNSYEQYF.

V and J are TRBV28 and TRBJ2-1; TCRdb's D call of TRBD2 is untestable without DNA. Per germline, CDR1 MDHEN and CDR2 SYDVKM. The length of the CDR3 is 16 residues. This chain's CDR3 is CASLGLAEEAYNEQFF.

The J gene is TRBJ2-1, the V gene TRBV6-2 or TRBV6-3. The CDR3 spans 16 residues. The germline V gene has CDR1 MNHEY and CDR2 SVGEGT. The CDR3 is CASSYSIADSYNEQFF.

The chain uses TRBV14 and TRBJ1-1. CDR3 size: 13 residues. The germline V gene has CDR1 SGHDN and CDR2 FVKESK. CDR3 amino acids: CAGSQWRYTEAFF.

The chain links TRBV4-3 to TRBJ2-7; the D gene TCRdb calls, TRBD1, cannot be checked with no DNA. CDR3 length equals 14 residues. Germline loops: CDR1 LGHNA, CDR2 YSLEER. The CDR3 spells CASSPGTGRYEQYF.

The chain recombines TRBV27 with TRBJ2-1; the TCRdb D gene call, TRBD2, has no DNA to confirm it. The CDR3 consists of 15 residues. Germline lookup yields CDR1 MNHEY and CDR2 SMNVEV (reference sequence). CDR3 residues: CASSYSGTSGNEQFF.

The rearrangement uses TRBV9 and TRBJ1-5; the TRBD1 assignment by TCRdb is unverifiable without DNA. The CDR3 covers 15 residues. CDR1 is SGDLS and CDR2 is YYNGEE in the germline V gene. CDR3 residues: CASSAWDNPLEAQHF.

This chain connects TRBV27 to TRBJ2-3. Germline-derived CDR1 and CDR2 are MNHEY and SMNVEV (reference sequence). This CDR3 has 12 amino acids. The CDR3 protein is CASSQRRDTQYF.

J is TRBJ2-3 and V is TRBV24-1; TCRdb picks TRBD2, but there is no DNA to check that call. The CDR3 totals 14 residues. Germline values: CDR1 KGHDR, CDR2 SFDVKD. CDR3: CATSDPLDTDTQYF.

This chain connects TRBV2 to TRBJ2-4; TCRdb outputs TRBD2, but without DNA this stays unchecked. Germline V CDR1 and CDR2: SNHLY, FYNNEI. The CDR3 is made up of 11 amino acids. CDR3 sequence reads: CASSGGNIQYF.